A single sample is the source of the 20 T cell receptor beta chains below, sequenced in a study of blood T cell repertoires in COVID-19. Measured with immunoSEQ multiplex PCR; TCRdb has only the in-frame clones, and not every one. The sample holds about 160,000 clones; roughly 90% are singletons and the top ten take about 4.8%. The sequencing sample was made of peripheral blood. All receptors derive from a young man with COVID-19, enrolled during active disease.

The genes are TRBV5-1 and TRBJ1-1, with D unclear. V was clipped by 0 bases and J by 0 bases, with 6 bases between them. The germline gives CDR1 SGHRS, CDR2 YFSETQ. The CDR3 sequence is 14 residues long. CDR3 sequence: CASSLDPVNTEAFF. The CDR3 DNA reads as TGCGCCAGCAGCTTGGATCCGGTGAACACTGAAGCTTTCTTT.

The chain links TRBV5-6 to TRBJ1-5; D is unclear. The V gene lost 0 bases and the J gene lost 6 bases, with 7 bases spanning the gap. Germline assignment: CDR1 SGHDT and CDR2 YYEEEE. The CDR3 has 13 amino acids. CDR3 protein: CASSLGAGQPQHF. In nucleotides, the CDR3 is TGTGCCAGCAGCTTGGGGGCTGGTCAGCCCCAGCATTTT. Full variable domain (missing parts from reference TRBV5-6 and TRBJ1-5): DAGVTQSPTHLIKTRGQQVTLRCSPKSGHDTVSWYQQALGQGPQFIFQYYEEEERQRGNFPDRFSGHQFPNYSSELNVNALLLGDSALYLCASSLGAGQPQHFGDGTRLSIL.

The rearrangement joins TRBV19 to TRBJ2-1; TRBD2 matches at 7 bases. V trimming: 7 bases; J trimming: 9 bases; junction bases outside the gene matches: 9. CDR3 length: 13 residues. Germline V gene lookup returns CDR1 LNHDA and CDR2 SQIVND (reference sequence). The CDR3 DNA reads as TGTGCCAGTACCCGGGGAGGGATTACTGAGCAGTTCTTC. Translation: CASTRGGITEQFF.

The chain recombines TRBV19 with TRBJ1-2; a weak D match, TRBD1 (5 bases). Trimming left V 0 bases short and J 4 bases short, with 21 bases between. The CDR3 has 18 amino acids. Looked up from germline, CDR1 is LNHDA and CDR2 is SQIVND (reference sequence). CDR3 DNA: TGTGCCAGTAGTATAGACGGATTTACAGGACCCCTCTTCTATGGCTACACCTTC. This codes for CASSIDGFTGPLFYGYTF.

The V and J genes are TRBV5-1 and TRBJ2-3, with 8 bases that match TRBD2. V lost 5 bases, J lost 2 bases, and 4 bases stayed unmatched. There are 14 residues in the CDR3. Germline assignment: CDR1 SGHRS and CDR2 YFSETQ. In DNA form, the CDR3 reads TGCGCCAGCAGGAGCGGGAGTATCACAGATACGCAGTATTTT. Protein product: CASRSGSITDTQYF. The full variable domain, completed using reference TRBV5-1 and TRBJ2-3, is KAGVTQTPRYLIKTRGQQVTLSCSPISGHRSVSWYQQTPGQGLQFLFEYFSETQRNKGNFPGRFSGRQFSNSRSEMNVSTLELGDSALYLCASRSGSITDTQYFGPGTRLTVL.

This sequence joins TRBV5-6 and TRBJ1-2; TRBD1 matches 7 bases. The CDR3 covers 15 residues. In germline, CDR1 is SGHDT, CDR2 YYEEEE. The ends lost 4 bases at V and 4 bases at J; junction bases unmatched: 10. The DNA for the CDR3 is TGTGCCAGCAGCCTGGCCGGGACAGCAACCTATGGCTACACCTTC. This translates into CASSLAGTATYGYTF.

V usage is TRBV28 and J usage is TRBJ2-3, with 11 bases fitting TRBD1. The CDR3 consists of 15 residues. Trimming cost V 8 bases and J 4 bases; bases outside gene matches: 8. Germline values: CDR1 MDHEN, CDR2 SYDVKM. CDR3 loop: CASREGTGGSDTQYF. In DNA form, the CDR3 reads TGTGCCAGCCGCGAGGGGACAGGGGGTTCAGATACGCAGTATTTT.

The rearrangement links TRBV5-6 to TRBJ2-1; D may be TRBD2 (5 bases). This CDR3 has 13 amino acids. The V end was cut by 4 bases, the J end by 7 bases, with 12 bases between. Germline V lookup: CDR1 SGHDT, CDR2 YYEEEE. The chain's CDR3 is CASSRTVGNEQFF. As DNA, the CDR3 is TGTGCCAGCAGCCGGACTGTGGGGAATGAGCAGTTCTTC.

Here the CDR3 reads CASSPGPGTGSTYEQYF. CDR3 bases: TGCGCCAGCAGCCCGGGGCCCGGGACAGGGTCCACCTACGAGCAGTACTTC. The genes are TRBV5-1 and TRBJ2-7; TRBD1 matches at 9 bases. Germline V gene sequence: CDR1 SGHRS, CDR2 YFSETQ. Trimming took 4 bases from V and 2 from J; bases not matched to a gene: 13. The CDR3 runs 17 residues.

The chain uses TRBV5-8 and TRBJ2-7, with TRBD1 matching 8 bases. The CDR3 loop spans 15 amino acids. The V gene end was trimmed by 1 base and the J gene end by 4 bases; junction bases not matched to a gene: 7. Germline V gene lookup returns CDR1 SGHTS and CDR2 YDEGEE. CDR3 nucleotide sequence: TGTGCCAGCAGCTTGTGGCAGGGGGCGGGGTACGAGCAGTACTTC. Protein sequence: CASSLWQGAGYEQYF.

The rearrangement links TRBV24-1 to TRBJ2-1, with 9 bases fitting TRBD1. CDR3 length: 16 amino acids. Germline assignment: CDR1 KGHDR and CDR2 SFDVKD. V lost 3 bases and J lost 7; bases outside the gene matches: 9. The CDR3 DNA reads as TGTGCCACCAGTGATCCAACCGGGACAGGGCCGAATGAGCAGTTCTTC. It specifies CATSDPTGTGPNEQFF.

The chain joins TRBV29-1 to TRBJ2-1, with 9 bases identical to TRBD2. Germline V gene data show CDR1 as SQVTM and CDR2 as ANQGSEA. The CDR3 covers 14 residues. Losses at the gene ends were 4 bases for V and 4 bases for J; bases not matched to a gene: 5. The CDR3 reads CSVGASGGYNEQFF. The CDR3 DNA is TGCAGCGTTGGGGCGAGCGGGGGGTACAATGAGCAGTTCTTC.

V gene TRBV6-1 combines with J gene TRBJ2-6, with TRBD2 as a possible D gene (7 bases). CDR1 MNHNS and CDR2 SASEGT come from the germline V gene. This CDR3 comprises 18 residues. The V end was cut by 2 bases, the J end by 0 bases, with 14 bases between. The CDR3 DNA reads as TGTGCCAGCAGTGAAAGGTGGGGGGGCTACTCTGGGGCCAACGTCCTGACTTTC. This gives the protein CASSERWGGYSGANVLTF.

The CDR3 sequence is CASSFRQGRGSYEQYF. CDR3 nucleotide sequence: TGTGCCAGCAGTTTCCGACAGGGTCGGGGCTCCTACGAGCAGTACTTC. This chain links TRBV6-5 with TRBJ2-7, with 7 nucleotides matching TRBD1. V shed 4 bases and J 0 bases; nucleotides not matched to a gene: 9. The CDR3 sequence is 16 residues long. Germline assignment: CDR1 MNHEY and CDR2 SVGAGI.

This chain uses TRBV19 with TRBJ1-4; 9 bases fit TRBD1. Unmatched junction bases numbered 11, after V lost 4 bases and J lost 8 bases. Germline assignment: CDR1 LNHDA and CDR2 SQIVND (reference sequence). The CDR3 sequence is 16 residues long. The CDR3 spells CASSTTGGRFGEKLFF. Written as DNA, the CDR3 is TGTGCCAGTAGTACTACAGGGGGCCGTTTCGGAGAAAAACTGTTTTTT. The complete variable domain, with remaining parts taken from reference TRBV19 and TRBJ1-4, reads DGGITQSPKYLFRKEGQNVTLSCEQNLNHDAMYWYRQDPGQGLRLIYYSQIVNDFQKGDIAEGYSVSREKKESFPLTVTSAQKNPTAFYLCASSTTGGRFGEKLFFGSGTQLSVL.

CDR3 in amino acids: CASGPGQGGGDTQYF. DNA for the CDR3: TGTGCTAGTGGTCCCGGACAGGGAGGTGGAGATACGCAGTATTTT. The chain employs TRBV12-5 and TRBJ2-3; 8 bases align to TRBD1. The CDR3 has 15 residues. V lost 5 bases to trimming and J lost 5 bases; unmatched junction nucleotides: 9. The germline V gene has CDR1 LGHNT and CDR2 FRNRAP.

The V and J genes are TRBV19 and TRBJ2-3; D possibly corresponds to TRBD1 (6 bases). With 2 bases removed from V and 2 bases from J, the gap between germline ends came to 11 bases. The CDR3 covers 15 residues. Per germline, CDR1 LNHDA and CDR2 SQIVND (reference sequence). The CDR3 DNA sequence: TGTGCCAGTAGTATAAATGGACAGCACACAGATACGCAGTATTTT. Translation gives CASSINGQHTDTQYF.

CDR3 sequence (DNA): TGTGCCAGCAGTCTCAGGGGGCCTAGCGGAAACACCGGGGAGCTGTTTTTT. The encoded protein is CASSLRGPSGNTGELFF. The chain links TRBV27 to TRBJ2-2; D might be TRBD1 (8 bases). The CDR3 has 17 amino acids. The V end was cut by 5 bases, the J end by 2 bases, with 18 bases between. Germline V CDR1 and CDR2: MNHEY, SMNVEV (reference sequence).

This rearrangement joins TRBV19 to TRBJ1-5; D is undetermined. CDR1 is LNHDA, CDR2 SQIVND, per germline (reference sequence). The CDR3 covers 13 residues. Trimming left V 7 bases short and J 1 base short, with 8 bases between. CDR3 in DNA: TGTGCCAGTAATGGAGGGAGCAATCAGCCCCAGCATTTT. Translated, it gives CASNGGSNQPQHF.

The V and J genes are TRBV2 and TRBJ2-7, with 9 bases lining up with TRBD2. With V trimmed by 3 bases and J by 12 bases, 15 bases remained unmatched. The CDR3 sequence is 15 residues long. Germline V CDR1 and CDR2: SNHLY, FYNNEI. CDR3 sequence: CASSDSSLAGLPGYF. CDR3 coding DNA: TGTGCCAGCAGTGACTCTAGTCTAGCGGGACTCCCGGGGTACTTC.